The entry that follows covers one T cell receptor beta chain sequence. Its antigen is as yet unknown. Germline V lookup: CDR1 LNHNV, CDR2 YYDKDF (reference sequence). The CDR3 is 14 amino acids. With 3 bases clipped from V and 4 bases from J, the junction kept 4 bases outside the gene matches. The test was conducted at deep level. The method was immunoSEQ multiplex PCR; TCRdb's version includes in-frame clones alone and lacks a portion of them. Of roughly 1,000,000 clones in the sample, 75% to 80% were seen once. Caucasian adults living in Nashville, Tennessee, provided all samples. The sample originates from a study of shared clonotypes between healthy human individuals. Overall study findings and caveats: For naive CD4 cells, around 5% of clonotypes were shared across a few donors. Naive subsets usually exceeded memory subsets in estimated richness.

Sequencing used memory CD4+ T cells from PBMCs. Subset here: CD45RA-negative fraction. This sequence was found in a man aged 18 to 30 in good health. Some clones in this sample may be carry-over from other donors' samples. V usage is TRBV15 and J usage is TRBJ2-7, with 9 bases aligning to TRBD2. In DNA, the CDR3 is TGTGCCACCAGCAGGCTCCTAGCGGGATACGAGCAGTACTTC. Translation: CATSRLLAGYEQYF.